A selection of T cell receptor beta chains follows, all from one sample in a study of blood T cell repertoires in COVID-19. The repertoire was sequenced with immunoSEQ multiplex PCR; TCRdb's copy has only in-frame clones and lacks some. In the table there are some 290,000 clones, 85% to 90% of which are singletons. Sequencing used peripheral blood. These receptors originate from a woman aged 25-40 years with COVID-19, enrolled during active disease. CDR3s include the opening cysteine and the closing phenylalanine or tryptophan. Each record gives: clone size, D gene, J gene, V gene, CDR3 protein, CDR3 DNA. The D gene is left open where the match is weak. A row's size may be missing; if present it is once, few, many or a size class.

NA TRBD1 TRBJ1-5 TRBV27 CATATGEGNQPQHF TGTGCCACCGCGACAGGGGAAGGCAATCAGCCCCAGCATTTT
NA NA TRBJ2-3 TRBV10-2 CASIKVGGGDTQYF TGCGCCAGCATAAAAGTAGGGGGTGGAGATACGCAGTATTTT
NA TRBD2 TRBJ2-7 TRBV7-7 CASSLGGGYEQYF TGTGCCAGCAGCTTAGGGGGGGGCTACGAGCAGTACTTC
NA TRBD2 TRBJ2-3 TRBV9 CASSYGTSGINTQYF TGTGCCAGCAGCTACGGGACTAGCGGGATAAATACGCAGTATTTT
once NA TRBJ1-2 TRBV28 CASRRDGTNYGYTF TGTGCCAGCAGGCGGGACGGGACTAACTATGGCTACACCTTC
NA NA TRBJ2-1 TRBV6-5 CASSYSRQYNEQFF TGTGCCAGCAGTTACTCCAGACAGTACAATGAGCAGTTCTTC
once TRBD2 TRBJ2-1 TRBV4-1 CASSHGGGAMYEQFF TGCGCCAGCAGCCATGGCGGGGGGGCTATGTATGAGCAGTTCTTC
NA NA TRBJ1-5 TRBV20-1 CSASRGAWQPQHF TGCAGTGCTAGTCGGGGGGCTTGGCAGCCCCAGCATTTT
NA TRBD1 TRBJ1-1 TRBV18 CASSGTENTEAFF TGTGCCAGCTCCGGGACAGAGAACACTGAAGCTTTCTTT
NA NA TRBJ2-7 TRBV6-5 CASSYSEGTYEQYF TGTGCCAGCAGTTATAGTGAGGGAACCTACGAGCAGTACTTC
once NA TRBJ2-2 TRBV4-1 CASSQDRGLTGELFF TGCGCCAGCAGCCAAGATCGCGGGCTTACCGGGGAGCTGTTTTTT
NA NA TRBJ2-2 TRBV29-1 CSVEQGNTGELFF TGCAGCGTTGAACAGGGTAACACCGGGGAGCTGTTTTTT
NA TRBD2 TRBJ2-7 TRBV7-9 CASSPGLGDEQYF TGTGCCAGCAGCCCGGGACTAGGAGACGAGCAGTACTTC
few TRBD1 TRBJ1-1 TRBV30 CAWSEGRGSGEAFF TGTGCCTGGAGTGAAGGCAGGGGGTCCGGTGAAGCTTTCTTT
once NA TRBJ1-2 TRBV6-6 CASNAGSHYTF TGTGCCAGCAACGCGGGGTCGCACTACACCTTC
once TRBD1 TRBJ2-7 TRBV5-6 CASSLGPGQGNEQYF TGTGCCAGCAGCTTGGGACCGGGACAGGGGAACGAGCAGTACTTC
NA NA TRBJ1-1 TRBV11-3 CASSYSGDTEAFF TGTGCCAGCAGCTACTCAGGGGACACTGAAGCTTTCTTT
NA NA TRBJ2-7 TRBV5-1 CASSPSYETGNNYEQYF TGCGCCAGCAGCCCTTCCTATGAGACAGGTAATAACTACGAGCAGTACTTC
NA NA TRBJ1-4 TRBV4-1 CASSQARVSEKLFF TGCGCCAGCAGCCAAGCTCGCGTGTCTGAAAAACTGTTTTTT
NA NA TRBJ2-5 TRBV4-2 CASSQENSAGTQYF TGTGCCAGCAGCCAAGAGAACTCCGCGGGGACCCAGTACTTC
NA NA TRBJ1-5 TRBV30 CAWSAMGGQPQHF TGTGCCTGGAGTGCCATGGGGGGTCAGCCCCAGCATTTT
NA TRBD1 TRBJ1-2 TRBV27 CASSFVGGAGYTF TGTGCCAGCAGTTTTGTAGGGGGCGCTGGCTACACCTTC
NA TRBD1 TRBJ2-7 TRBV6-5 CASTPGGTGGREQYF TGTGCCAGCACCCCCGGGGGGACAGGGGGCCGGGAGCAGTACTTC
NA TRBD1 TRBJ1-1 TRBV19 CASGTGVYGTEAFF TGTGCCAGTGGGACAGGGGTATATGGCACTGAAGCTTTCTTT
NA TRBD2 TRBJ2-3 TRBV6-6 CASSPPGWVAGGHSPYF TGTGCCAGCAGTCCCCCGGGTTGGGTAGCGGGGGGACACAGCCCGTATTTT
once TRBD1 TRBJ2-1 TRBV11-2 CASRSTGVGNEQFF TGTGCCAGCAGGTCGACAGGGGTAGGTAATGAGCAGTTCTTC
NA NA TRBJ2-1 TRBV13 CASSPRTAYNEQFF TGTGCCAGCAGCCCTCGGACAGCGTACAATGAGCAGTTCTTC
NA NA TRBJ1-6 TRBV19 CASRRGKQGISPLHF TGTGCCAGTAGGAGGGGGAAACAGGGTATTTCACCCCTCCACTTT
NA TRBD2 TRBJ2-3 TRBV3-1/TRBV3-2 CASSQGGLAGSTDTQYF TGTGCCAGCAGCCAAGGGGGACTAGCGGGGTCCACAGATACGCAGTATTTT